This T cell receptor beta chain comes out of a study of blood T cell repertoires in COVID-19. On the study more broadly: Samples came from the United States, Italy and Spain, spanning acute and convalescent COVID-19.

TCRdb keeps only in-frame clones here, not all; method: immunoSEQ multiplex PCR. The table has tens of thousands of clones, around 88% seen once. Sequencing input: peripheral blood. This receptor was obtained from a man in his sixties with acute or convalescent COVID-19.

The CDR3 region is CASSGTEQETQYF. The CDR3, as DNA: TGTGCCAGCAGCGGGACAGAGCAAGAGACCCAGTACTTC. V and J are TRBV3-1 (or the pseudogene TRBV3-2) and TRBJ2-5, with 7 positions matching TRBD1. With V trimmed by 5 bases and J by 2 bases, 2 bases remained unmatched. This CDR3 has 13 amino acids. Looked up from germline, CDR1 is LGHDT and CDR2 is YNNKEL (reference sequence).